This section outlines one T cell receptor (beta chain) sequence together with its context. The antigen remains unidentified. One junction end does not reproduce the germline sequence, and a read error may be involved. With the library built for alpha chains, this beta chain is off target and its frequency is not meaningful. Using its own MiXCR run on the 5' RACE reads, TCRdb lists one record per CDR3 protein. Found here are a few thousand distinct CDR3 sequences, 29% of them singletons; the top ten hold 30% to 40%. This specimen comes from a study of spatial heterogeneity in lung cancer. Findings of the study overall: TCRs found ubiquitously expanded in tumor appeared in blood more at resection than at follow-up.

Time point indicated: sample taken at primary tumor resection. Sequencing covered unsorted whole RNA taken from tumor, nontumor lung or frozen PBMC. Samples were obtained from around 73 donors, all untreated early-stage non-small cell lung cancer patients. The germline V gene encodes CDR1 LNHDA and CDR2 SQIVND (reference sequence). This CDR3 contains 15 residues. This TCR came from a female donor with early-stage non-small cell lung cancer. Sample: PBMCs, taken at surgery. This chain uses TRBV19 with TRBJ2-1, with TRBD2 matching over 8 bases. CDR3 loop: CASSPGLAYSNELFF. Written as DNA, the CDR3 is TGTGCCAGTAGCCCCGGACTAGCTTATAGCAATGAGCTGTTCTTC.